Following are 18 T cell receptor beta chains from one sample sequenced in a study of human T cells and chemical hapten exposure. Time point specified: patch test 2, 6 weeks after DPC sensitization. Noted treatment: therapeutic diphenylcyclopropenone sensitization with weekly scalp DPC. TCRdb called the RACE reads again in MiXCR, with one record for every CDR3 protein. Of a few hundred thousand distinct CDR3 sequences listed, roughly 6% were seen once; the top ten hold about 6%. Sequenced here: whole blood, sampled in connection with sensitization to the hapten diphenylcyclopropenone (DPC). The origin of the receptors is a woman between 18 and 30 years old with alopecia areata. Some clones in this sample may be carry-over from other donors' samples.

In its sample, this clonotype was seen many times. CDR3 coding DNA: TGTGCCAGCAGTCGCGAAAGGGCTAATGAAAAACTGTTTTTT. Protein: CASSRERANEKLFF. This rearrangement joins TRBV28 to TRBJ1-4; no definite D call. This CDR3 is built from 14 residues. Germline values: CDR1 MDHEN, CDR2 SYDVKM. Between the trimmed V and J ends, which lost 5 bases and 3 bases, there was a span of 10 bases.

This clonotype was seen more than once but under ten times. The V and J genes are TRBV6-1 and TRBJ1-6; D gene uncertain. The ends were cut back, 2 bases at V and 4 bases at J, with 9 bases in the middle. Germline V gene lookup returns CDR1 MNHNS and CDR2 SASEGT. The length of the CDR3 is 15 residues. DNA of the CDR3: TGTGCCAGCAGTGAATCACACGGATATAATTCACCCCTCCACTTT. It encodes CASSESHGYNSPLHF.

The CDR3 region is CASSEGTWYEQYF. Written as DNA, the CDR3 is TGTGCCAGCAGTGAAGGGACGTGGTACGAGCAGTACTTC. The chain uses TRBV2 and TRBJ2-7; D gene unclear. Germline CDR1 reads SNHLY; CDR2 reads FYNNEI. V gave up 1 base and J gave up 4 bases, with 8 bases separating them. There are 13 residues in the CDR3.

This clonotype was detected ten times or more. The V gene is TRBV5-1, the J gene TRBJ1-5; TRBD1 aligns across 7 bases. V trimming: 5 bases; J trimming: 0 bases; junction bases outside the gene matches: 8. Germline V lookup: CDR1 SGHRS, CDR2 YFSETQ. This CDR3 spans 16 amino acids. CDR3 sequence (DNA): TGCGCCAGCAGGGGCGGGGACAGCCATAGCAATCAGCCCCAGCATTTT. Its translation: CASRGGDSHSNQPQHF. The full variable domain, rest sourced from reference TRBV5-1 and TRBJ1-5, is KAGVTQTPRYLIKTRGQQVTLSCSPISGHRSVSWYQQTPGQGLQFLFEYFSETQRNKGNFPGRFSGRQFSNSRSEMNVSTLELGDSALYLCASRGGDSHSNQPQHFGDGTRLSIL.

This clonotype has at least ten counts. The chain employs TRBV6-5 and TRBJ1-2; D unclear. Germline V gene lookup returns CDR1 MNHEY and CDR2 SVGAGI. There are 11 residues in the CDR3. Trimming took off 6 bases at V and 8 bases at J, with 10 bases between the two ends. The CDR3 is CASSQEGGYTF. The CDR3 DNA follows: TGTGCCAGCAGCCAAGAAGGCGGCTACACCTTC.

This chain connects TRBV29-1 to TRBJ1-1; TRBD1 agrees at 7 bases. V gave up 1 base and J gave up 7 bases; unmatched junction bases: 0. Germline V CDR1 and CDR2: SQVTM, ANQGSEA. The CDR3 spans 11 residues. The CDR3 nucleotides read TGCAGCGTTGAAGGGACAGGTGAAGCTTTCTTT. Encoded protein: CSVEGTGEAFF. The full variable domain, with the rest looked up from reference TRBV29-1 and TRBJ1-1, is SAVISQKPSRDICQRGTSLTIQCQVDSQVTMMFWYRQQPGQSLTLIATANQGSEATYESGFVIDKFPISRPNLTFSTLTVSNMSPEDSSIYLCSVEGTGEAFFGQGTRLTVV.

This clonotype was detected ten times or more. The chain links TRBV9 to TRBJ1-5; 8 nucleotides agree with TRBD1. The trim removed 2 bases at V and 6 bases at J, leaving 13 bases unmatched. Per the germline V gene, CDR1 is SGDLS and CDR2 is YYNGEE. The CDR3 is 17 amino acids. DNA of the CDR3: TGTGCCAGCAGCGTGGGCCCAGGGGGCGACGTTGGTCAGCCCCAGCATTTT. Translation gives CASSVGPGGDVGQPQHF. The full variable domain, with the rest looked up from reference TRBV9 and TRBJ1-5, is DSGVTQTPKHLITATGQRVTLRCSPRSGDLSVYWYQQSLDQGLQFLIQYYNGEERAKGNILERFSAQQFPDLHSELNLSSLELGDSALYFCASSVGPGGDVGQPQHFGDGTRLSIL.

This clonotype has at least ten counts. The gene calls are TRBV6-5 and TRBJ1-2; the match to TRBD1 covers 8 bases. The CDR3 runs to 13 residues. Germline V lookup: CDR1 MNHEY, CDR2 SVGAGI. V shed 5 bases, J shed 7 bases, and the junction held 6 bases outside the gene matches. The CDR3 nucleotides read TGTGCCAGCAGTCGACAGGGGTCCTCTGGCTACACCTTC. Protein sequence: CASSRQGSSGYTF.

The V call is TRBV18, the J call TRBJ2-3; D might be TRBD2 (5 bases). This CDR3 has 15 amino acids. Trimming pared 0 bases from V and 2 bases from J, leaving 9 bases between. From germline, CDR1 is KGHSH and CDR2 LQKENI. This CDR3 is CASSPPSEATDTQYF. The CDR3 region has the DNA TGTGCCAGCTCACCACCTAGCGAGGCCACAGATACGCAGTATTTT.

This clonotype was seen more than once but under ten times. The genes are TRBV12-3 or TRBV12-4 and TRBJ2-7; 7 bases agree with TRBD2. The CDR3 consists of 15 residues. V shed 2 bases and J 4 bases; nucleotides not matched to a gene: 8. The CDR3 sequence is CASSLWGGEGYEQYF. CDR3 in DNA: TGTGCCAGCAGTTTATGGGGGGGTGAGGGGTACGAGCAGTACTTC.

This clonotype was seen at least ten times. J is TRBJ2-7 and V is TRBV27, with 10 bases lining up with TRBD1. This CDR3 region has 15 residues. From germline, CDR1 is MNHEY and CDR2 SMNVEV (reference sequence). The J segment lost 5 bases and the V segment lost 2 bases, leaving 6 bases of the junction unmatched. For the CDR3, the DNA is TGTGCCAGCAGTTTAGGGACAGGGGTATCCCACGAGCAGTACTTC. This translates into CASSLGTGVSHEQYF.

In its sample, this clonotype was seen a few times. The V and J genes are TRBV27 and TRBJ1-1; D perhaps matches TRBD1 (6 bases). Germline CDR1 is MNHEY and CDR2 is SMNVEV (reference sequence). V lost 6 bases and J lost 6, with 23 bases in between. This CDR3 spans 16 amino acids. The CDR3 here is CASRDPRVRGFSEAFF. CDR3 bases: TGTGCCAGCAGAGACCCTCGTGTGAGGGGGTTCTCTGAAGCTTTCTTT.

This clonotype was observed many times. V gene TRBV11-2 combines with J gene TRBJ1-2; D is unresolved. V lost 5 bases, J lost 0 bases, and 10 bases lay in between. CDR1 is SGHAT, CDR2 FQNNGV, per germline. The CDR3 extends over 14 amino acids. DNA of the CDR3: TGTGCCAGCAGCCAAAACACCGCTAACTATGGCTACACCTTC. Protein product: CASSQNTANYGYTF.

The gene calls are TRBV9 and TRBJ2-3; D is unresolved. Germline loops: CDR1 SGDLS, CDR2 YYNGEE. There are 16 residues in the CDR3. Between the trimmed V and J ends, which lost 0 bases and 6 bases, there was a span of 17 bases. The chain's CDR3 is CASSVDGPHLRDTQYF. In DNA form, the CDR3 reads TGTGCCAGCAGCGTAGACGGGCCCCACCTACGTGATACGCAGTATTTT.

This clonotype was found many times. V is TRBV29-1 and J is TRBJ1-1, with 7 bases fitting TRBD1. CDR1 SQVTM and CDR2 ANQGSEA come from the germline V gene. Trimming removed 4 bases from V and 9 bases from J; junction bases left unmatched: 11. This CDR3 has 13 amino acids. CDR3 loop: CSVGKGDRGKAFF. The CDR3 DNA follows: TGCAGCGTTGGAAAGGGGGACAGAGGGAAAGCTTTCTTT.

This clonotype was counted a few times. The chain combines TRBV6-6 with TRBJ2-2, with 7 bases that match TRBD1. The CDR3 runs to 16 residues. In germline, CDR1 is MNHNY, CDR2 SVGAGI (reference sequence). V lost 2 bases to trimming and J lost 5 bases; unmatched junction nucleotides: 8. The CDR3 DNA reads TGTGCCAGCAGTTACCCCGCCGGGACAGCGACCGGGGAGCTGTTTTTT. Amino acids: CASSYPAGTATGELFF.

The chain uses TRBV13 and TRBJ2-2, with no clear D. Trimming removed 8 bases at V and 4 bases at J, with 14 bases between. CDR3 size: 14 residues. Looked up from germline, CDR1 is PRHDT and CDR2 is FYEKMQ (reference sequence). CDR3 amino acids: CASSTAYLTGELFF. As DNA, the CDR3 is TGTGCCAGCTCGACCGCTTACCTCACCGGGGAGCTGTTTTTT.

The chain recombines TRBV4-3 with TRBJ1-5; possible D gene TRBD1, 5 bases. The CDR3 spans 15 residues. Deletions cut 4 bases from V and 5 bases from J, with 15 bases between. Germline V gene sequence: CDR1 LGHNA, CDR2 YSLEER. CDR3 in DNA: TGCGCCAGCAGCCTACGGGGGGATGGTTATCAGCCCCAGCATTTT. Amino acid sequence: CASSLRGDGYQPQHF.